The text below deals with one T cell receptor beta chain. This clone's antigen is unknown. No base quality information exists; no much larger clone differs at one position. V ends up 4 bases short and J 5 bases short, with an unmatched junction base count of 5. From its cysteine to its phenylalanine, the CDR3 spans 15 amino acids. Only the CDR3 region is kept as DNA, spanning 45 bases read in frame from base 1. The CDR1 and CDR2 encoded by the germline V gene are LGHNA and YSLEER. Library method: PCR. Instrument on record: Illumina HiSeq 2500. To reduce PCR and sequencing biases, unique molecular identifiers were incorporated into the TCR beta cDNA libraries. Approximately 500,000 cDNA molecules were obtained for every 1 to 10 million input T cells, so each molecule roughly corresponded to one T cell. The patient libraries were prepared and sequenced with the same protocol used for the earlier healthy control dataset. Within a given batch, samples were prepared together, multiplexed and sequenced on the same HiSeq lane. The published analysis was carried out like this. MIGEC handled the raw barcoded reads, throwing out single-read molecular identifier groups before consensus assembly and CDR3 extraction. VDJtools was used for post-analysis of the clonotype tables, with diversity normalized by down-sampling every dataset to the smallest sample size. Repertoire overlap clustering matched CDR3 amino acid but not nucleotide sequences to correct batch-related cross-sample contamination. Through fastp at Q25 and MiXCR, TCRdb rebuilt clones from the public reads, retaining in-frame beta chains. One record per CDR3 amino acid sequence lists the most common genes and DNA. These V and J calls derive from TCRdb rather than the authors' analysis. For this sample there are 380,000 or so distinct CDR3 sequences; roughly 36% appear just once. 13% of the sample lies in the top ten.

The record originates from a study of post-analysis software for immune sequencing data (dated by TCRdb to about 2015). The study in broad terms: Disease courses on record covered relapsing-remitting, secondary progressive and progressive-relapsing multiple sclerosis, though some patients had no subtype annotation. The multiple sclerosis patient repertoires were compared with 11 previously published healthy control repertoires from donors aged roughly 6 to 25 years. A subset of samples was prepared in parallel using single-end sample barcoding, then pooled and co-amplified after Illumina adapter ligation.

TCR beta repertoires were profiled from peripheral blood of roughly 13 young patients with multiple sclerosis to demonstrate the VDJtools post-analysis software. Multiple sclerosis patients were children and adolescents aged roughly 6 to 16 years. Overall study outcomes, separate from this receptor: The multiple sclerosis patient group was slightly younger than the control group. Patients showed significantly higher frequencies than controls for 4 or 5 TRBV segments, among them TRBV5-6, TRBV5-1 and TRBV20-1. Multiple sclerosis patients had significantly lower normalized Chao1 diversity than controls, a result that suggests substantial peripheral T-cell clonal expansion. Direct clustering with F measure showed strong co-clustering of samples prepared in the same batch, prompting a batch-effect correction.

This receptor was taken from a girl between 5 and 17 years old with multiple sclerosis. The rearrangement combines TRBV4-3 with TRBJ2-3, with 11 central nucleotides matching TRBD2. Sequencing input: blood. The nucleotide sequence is TGCGCCAGCAGCCCCAACCTAGCGGGGGGAGATACGCAGTATTTT. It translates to CASSPNLAGGDTQYF.